The 27 T cell receptor beta chains below come from one sample, sequenced in a study of molecular identifiers for immune sequencing clone quantification. TCRdb processed the PCR reads anew with MiXCR; each CDR3 protein has one entry. This sample has around 470,000 distinct CDR3 sequences, with 20% to 25% found just once. The sample comprised naive CD8+ T cells from blood, with Jurkat cell RNA spiked in. Stated subset: FACS-sorted CD8+CD4-CCR7+CD45RA+ naive T cells. These receptors came from a human donor in good health. Some libraries in this study had Jurkat cell RNA spiked in.

The genes are TRBV4-1 and TRBJ2-2, with a possible D match to TRBD1 (5 bases). The CDR3 is made up of 15 amino acids. V gave up 4 bases and J gave up 0 bases, with 9 bases separating them. Germline V lookup: CDR1 MGHRA, CDR2 YSYEKL. The CDR3: CASSLGQPNTGELFF. The CDR3 DNA reads as TGCGCCAGCAGCCTAGGACAACCGAACACCGGGGAGCTGTTTTTT.

This chain connects TRBV11-2 to TRBJ2-3, with 10 bases lining up with TRBD2. Germline CDR1 reads SGHAT; CDR2 reads FQNNGV. V was pared by 3 bases and J by 0 bases, with 12 bases of the junction left unmatched. This CDR3 is 19 amino acids long. CDR3 DNA sequence: TGTGCCAGCAGCTTTATCGGCCTAGCGGGGGCCACTAGCACAGATACGCAGTATTTT. Its protein product is CASSFIGLAGATSTDTQYF.

This clonotype was counted between two and nine times. V is TRBV29-1 and J is TRBJ2-7, with 11 bases lining up with TRBD1. In germline, CDR1 is SQVTM, CDR2 ANQGSEA. This CDR3 comprises 13 residues. The trim removed 4 bases at V and 7 bases at J, leaving 6 bases unmatched. CDR3 protein: CSVVGQGAVEQYF. Here the CDR3 DNA reads TGCAGCGTTGTTGGACAGGGGGCGGTTGAGCAGTACTTC.

This rearrangement joins TRBV28 to TRBJ1-5; D gene uncertain. The ends were cut back, 5 bases at V and 6 bases at J, with 17 bases in the middle. Germline V gene lookup returns CDR1 MDHEN and CDR2 SYDVKM. This CDR3 comprises 15 residues. CDR3 sequence: CASSNVVQGSQPQHF. The CDR3 region has the DNA TGTGCCAGCAGTAACGTCGTTCAAGGCAGTCAGCCCCAGCATTTT.

The sample holds a few counts of this clonotype. This chain joins TRBV5-6 and TRBJ2-7, with a possible D match to TRBD2 (5 bases). Germline CDR1 reads SGHDT; CDR2 reads YYEEEE. V lost 4 bases and J lost 0, with 11 bases in between. The CDR3 consists of 14 residues. The CDR3 DNA is TGTGCCAGCAGCCTAGCCCAGTTCTCCTACGAGCAGTACTTC. Protein product: CASSLAQFSYEQYF.

The chain combines TRBV27 with TRBJ2-3; 10 nucleotides agree with TRBD2. Per the germline V gene, CDR1 is MNHEY and CDR2 is SMNVEV (reference sequence). Germline trimming cut 8 bases from V and 3 bases from J; bases unmatched to any gene: 2. There are 13 residues in the CDR3. Here the CDR3 DNA reads TGTGCCAGCGGGGGACTAGCGACAGATACGCAGTATTTT. It yields the protein CASGGLATDTQYF.

This clonotype was seen many times. This chain joins TRBV2 and TRBJ2-1; no clear D gene. The germline gives CDR1 SNHLY, CDR2 FYNNEI. The CDR3 is 14 amino acids. The V and J ends lost 1 base and 1 base respectively, with 5 bases between them. CDR3 coding DNA: TGTGCCAGCAGTGAAGTATTATCCTACAATGAGCAGTTCTTC. Translation: CASSEVLSYNEQFF.

As concerns this clonotype: A much larger clone sits a single nucleotide away, making a read error possible. The genes are TRBV6-6 and TRBJ1-2; D remains ambiguous. Germline V lookup: CDR1 MNHNY, CDR2 SVGAGI (reference sequence). This CDR3 is built from 12 residues. The V gene lost 2 bases and the J gene lost 12 bases, with 13 bases spanning the gap. CDR3 sequence: CASSYSSRGHTF. In DNA form, the CDR3 reads TGTGCCAGCAGTTACAGTTCGCGCGGCCACACCTTC.

This clonotype was observed at least ten times. This chain joins TRBV7-9 and TRBJ2-2; 9 bases align to TRBD1. J gave up 6 bases and V 0 bases, and 11 bases lay outside the gene matches. The CDR3 runs 18 residues. Germline loops: CDR1 SEHNR, CDR2 FQNEAQ (reference sequence). The CDR3 is CASSLAPGQGHYAGELFF. CDR3 coding DNA: TGTGCCAGCAGCTTAGCGCCGGGACAGGGTCACTACGCCGGGGAGCTGTTTTTT.

This chain's CDR3 is CASNPDHGNQPQHF. CDR3 DNA sequence: TGTGCCAGTAACCCGGACCATGGCAATCAGCCCCAGCATTTT. The rearrangement uses TRBV19 and TRBJ1-5; D is ambiguous. Germline V gene data show CDR1 as LNHDA and CDR2 as SQIVND (reference sequence). This CDR3 contains 14 residues. Trimming stripped 7 bases from V and 2 bases from J, with 12 bases between.

This chain uses TRBV2 with TRBJ2-1, with 10 bases fitting TRBD1. The CDR3 length is 17 residues. V lost 6 bases, J lost 7 bases, and 15 bases stayed unmatched. Germline V CDR1 and CDR2: SNHLY, FYNNEI. CDR3 sequence (DNA): TGTGCCAGCAGCACGCACGCTGGACAGGGGGAAATGAATGAGCAGTTCTTC. Translation: CASSTHAGQGEMNEQFF.

With regard to this clonotype: This may be a read error, as it is one base from a much larger clone. Because the CDR3 is missing its conserved closing phenylalanine or tryptophan, this is likely a read error. V is TRBV7-2 and J is TRBJ2-7; 12 positions agree with TRBD2. Per germline, CDR1 SGHTA and CDR2 FQGNSA. Germline trimming cut 8 bases from V and 1 base from J; bases unmatched to any gene: 6. The CDR3 is 15 amino acids. The CDR3 region has the DNA TGTGCCAGCTCCGCCGGACTAGCGGGATCCTACGAGCAGTACCTC. This gives the protein CASSAGLAGSYEQYL.

V and J are TRBV15 and TRBJ2-2; TRBD2 matches 7 bases. This CDR3 spans 16 amino acids. Losses at the gene ends were 1 base for V and 4 bases for J; bases not matched to a gene: 6. Germline values: CDR1 LNHNV, CDR2 YYDKDF (reference sequence). CDR3 DNA: TGTGCCACCAGCAGAGTTGCGGGAGAAATCACCGGGGAGCTGTTTTTT. It specifies CATSRVAGEITGELFF.

Remarks on this clonotype: Being one base from a much bigger clone, this may be a read error. The V gene is TRBV28, the J gene TRBJ2-3, with D tentatively TRBD2 (5 bases). This CDR3 has 14 amino acids. Germline V gene lookup returns CDR1 MDHEN and CDR2 SYDVKM. CDR3 bases: TGTGCCAGCAGTTACGGGGATAGCACAGATATGCAGTATTTT. It is translated as CASSYGDSTDMQYF.

This clonotype was observed many times. This chain uses TRBV13 with TRBJ2-3; D not resolved. CDR1 PRHDT and CDR2 FYEKMQ come from the germline V gene (reference sequence). Trimming took 7 bases from V and 3 from J, leaving 11 bases between them. The CDR3 sequence is 13 residues long. CDR3 amino acids: CASTQEGTDTQYF. Written as DNA, the CDR3 is TGTGCCAGCACCCAGGAAGGGACAGATACGCAGTATTTT.

This clonotype was seen more than once but under ten times. This sequence joins TRBV2 and TRBJ2-7; D call uncertain. This CDR3 comprises 12 residues. Between the trimmed V and J ends, which lost 0 bases and 6 bases, there was a span of 6 bases. Germline CDR1 reads SNHLY; CDR2 reads FYNNEI. The DNA for the CDR3 is TGTGCCAGCAGTGAAGCGGCACGCGAGCAGTACTTC. Protein product: CASSEAAREQYF.

The V and J genes are TRBV12-3 or TRBV12-4 and TRBJ1-5; 7 bases agree with TRBD1. V trimming: 3 bases; J trimming: 2 bases; junction bases outside the gene matches: 4. This CDR3 has 15 amino acids. The DNA for the CDR3 is TGTGCCAGCAGTTTGGGGACAGAGGGCAATCAGCCCCAGCATTTT. Protein: CASSLGTEGNQPQHF.

This clonotype has a count of ten or more. In nucleotides, the CDR3 is TGTGCCAGCAGCGTAGGAGTAGGGAGCCCCGCCAACGTCCTGACTTTC. It yields the protein CASSVGVGSPANVLTF. This chain joins TRBV7-6 and TRBJ2-6; a weak D match, TRBD2 (5 bases). This CDR3 is built from 16 residues. Trimming cost V 5 bases and J 7 bases, with 18 bases left between them. CDR1 and CDR2 (germline): SGHVS, FNYEAQ.

Only one count was recorded for this clonotype. V usage is TRBV6-2 or TRBV6-3 and J usage is TRBJ2-7, with unresolved D. Trimming left V 5 bases short and J 5 bases short, with 16 bases between. Looked up from germline, CDR1 is MNHEY and CDR2 is SVGEGT. The CDR3 covers 14 residues. CDR3 sequence: CASSMGSQPDEQYF. The CDR3 bases are TGTGCCAGCAGTATGGGATCGCAGCCCGACGAGCAGTACTTC.

This clonotype was counted many times. The chain has TRBV6-2 or TRBV6-3 and TRBJ2-3; the D gene is possibly TRBD2 (6 bases). The CDR3 sequence is 16 residues long. Trimming shortened V by 8 bases and J by 6 bases, and 24 bases separated the two germline ends. Germline-derived CDR1 and CDR2 are MNHEY and SVGEGT. CDR3 residues: CASLSRGAGFFDTQYF. CDR3 sequence (DNA): TGTGCCAGCCTCTCTAGAGGGGCGGGGTTCTTTGATACGCAGTATTTT.

Points on this clonotype: A single base separates this from a much larger clone, so it may be a read error. The chain joins TRBV7-9 to TRBJ2-5; D is uncertain. V shed 6 bases and J shed 4 bases, with 9 bases lying between them. Germline V CDR1 and CDR2: SEHNR, FQNEAQ (reference sequence). CDR3 length: 12 amino acids. CDR3 nucleotide sequence: TGTGCCAGCAGATCGTACCTAGAGACCCAGTACTTC. This encodes CASRSYLETQYF.

This clonotype was found many times. The CDR3 DNA reads TGTGCCAGCACACTGGGACAGATGAACACTGAAGCTTTCTTT. It encodes CASTLGQMNTEAFF. The chain is built from TRBV7-8 and TRBJ1-1; 7 positions agree with TRBD1. The trim removed 7 bases at V and 0 bases at J, leaving 5 bases unmatched. This CDR3 spans 14 amino acids. Germline-derived CDR1 and CDR2 are SGHVS and FQNEAQ. The variable domain in full, with the rest retrieved from reference TRBV7-8 and TRBJ1-1, is GAGVSQSPRYKVAKRGQDVALRCDPISGHVSLFWYQQALGQGPEFLTYFQNEAQLDKSGLPSDRFFAERPEGSVSTLKIQRTQQEDSAVYLCASTLGQMNTEAFFGQGTRLTVV.

Worth noting for this clonotype: With a much larger clone just one base away, this may be a read error. The rearrangement uses TRBV19 and TRBJ2-3; possible D gene TRBD1, 5 bases. V dropped 6 bases and J dropped 7 bases, with 20 bases sitting between them. Germline CDR1 is LNHDA and CDR2 is SQIVND (reference sequence). CDR3 length: 15 residues. The CDR3: CASSIRTSPKNTQYF. CDR3 bases: TGTGCCAGTAGCATACGGACAAGCCCTAAGAATACGCAGTATTTT.

This clonotype came up many times. The gene calls are TRBV3-1 and TRBJ1-2; no firm D call. This CDR3 comprises 15 residues. The germline gives CDR1 LGHDT, CDR2 YNNKEL (reference sequence). Trimming removed 8 bases at V and 3 bases at J, with 19 bases between. CDR3 sequence (DNA): TGTGCCAGCCGCCCGAACTTCCGGGAAGACTATGGCTACACCTTC. It translates to CASRPNFREDYGYTF.

V usage is TRBV11-2 and J usage is TRBJ2-7; tentative D call: TRBD1 (5 bases). Looked up from germline, CDR1 is SGHAT and CDR2 is FQNNGV. This CDR3 comprises 17 residues. Trimming left V 1 base short and J 7 bases short, with 23 bases between. Here the CDR3 reads CASSLVVRVAGVREQYF. The CDR3, as DNA: TGTGCCAGCAGCTTAGTTGTCAGGGTGGCAGGTGTGAGGGAGCAGTACTTC.

This chain uses TRBV12-3 or TRBV12-4 with TRBJ2-2; 7 nucleotides align to TRBD1. The CDR3 extends over 14 amino acids. V lost 3 bases, J lost 4 bases, and 2 bases stayed unmatched. The CDR3 loop is CASSLNRGTGELFF. The CDR3 DNA follows: TGTGCCAGCAGTTTGAACAGGGGCACCGGGGAGCTGTTTTTT.

This chain links TRBV27 with TRBJ2-7, with 7 positions matching TRBD2. Trimming took 7 bases from V and 4 from J; bases not matched to a gene: 7. Germline V gene lookup returns CDR1 MNHEY and CDR2 SMNVEV (reference sequence). This CDR3 region has 13 residues. The CDR3 DNA sequence: TGTGCCAGCAATCGAGCGGGAACTTACGAGCAGTACTTC. Translation: CASNRAGTYEQYF.